This T cell receptor beta chain was recorded in a study of blood T cells in healthy people across ages. Trimming left V 0 bases short and J 1 base short, with 8 bases between. CDR1 and CDR2 (germline): SGDLS, YYNGEE. The CDR3 extends over 14 amino acids. Every participating donor contributed about 10 milliliters of peripheral blood through a draw. Study-level results: With age, beta diversity per million T cells declined roughly linearly, significantly by 30 to 50. Naive T cell percentage by flow cytometry tracked strongly with beta diversity.

Turning to this clonotype: Its antigen is as yet unknown.

Together with a sample-barcoded 5' primer, a J-beta primer mix was included in a second PCR lasting roughly 6 to 12 cycles. Each CDR3 protein is one row after TCRdb ran MiXCR on the 5' RACE reads. The table lists about 580,000 distinct CDR3 sequences, more than 45% of them singletons. What was sequenced was blood. This clonotype was sampled from a man at least 80 years old in good health. This chain uses TRBV9 with TRBJ2-7, with D perhaps TRBD1 (6 bases). CDR3 region: CASSVAGTSYEQYF. The CDR3 bases are TGTGCCAGCAGCGTAGCCGGGACATCCTACGAGCAGTACTTC.